Here is one T cell receptor (beta chain) with its context. TCRdb's copy holds only in-frame clones and misses some; the assay was immunoSEQ multiplex PCR. Of 74,000 or so clones listed, roughly 96% are singletons. The sample is drawn from a study of technical replicates of blood from several donors. Sequenced material: T cells isolated from PBMCs. The sequence derives from a human donor in good health.

CDR3 DNA: TGCGCCAGCAGCCAAGGTAGGGGTGGCTATGGCTACACCTTC. Translation gives CASSQGRGGYGYTF. The chain links TRBV4-1 to TRBJ1-2; TRBD1 might be the D (5 bases). From germline, CDR1 is MGHRA and CDR2 YSYEKL. Trimming cost V 1 base and J 4 bases, with 10 bases left between them. The CDR3 is 14 residues long.